The clone carrying this TCR beta chain was counted ten times or more. As yet, its antigen is unknown. Each CDR3 protein is one row after TCRdb ran MiXCR on the reads. The sample records about 42,000 distinct CDR3 sequences, roughly an eighth being singletons. The CDR3 sequence is 17 residues long. V was pared by 0 bases and J by 4 bases, with 17 bases between. Germline assignment: CDR1 SGHKS and CDR2 YYEKEE (reference sequence). This sample was taken from a study of type 1 regulatory T cells. V gene TRBV5-5 combines with J gene TRBJ2-1; D is uncertain. This TCR was recovered from a human donor in good health. The specimen sequenced was cultured non-Tr1 T cells, either the whole culture or a sorted T cell fraction (not recorded which). The CDR3 DNA sequence: TGTGCCAGCAGCTTGGGGCCACGAGTGAGTGGGTACAATGAGCAGTTCTTC. It codes for CASSLGPRVSGYNEQFF.